The clone carrying this T cell receptor beta chain was counted between two and nine times. TCRdb analysed the 5' RACE reads with MiXCR anew, one entry per CDR3 protein. Of about 470,000 distinct CDR3 sequences listed, roughly a quarter were seen once; the top ten hold about 2.7%. This sample is part of a study of identical twins. The CDR3 is 17 residues long. Germline V gene lookup returns CDR1 SGHAT and CDR2 FQNNGV. Germline trimming cut 7 bases from V and 1 base from J; bases unmatched to any gene: 9. The same sample was also studied in work on T cells expressing NK-cell markers. As that report states: According to the study, TCR beta repertoires originated from sorted CD3+CD56+NKG2C+, CD3+CD56+NKG2C- and CD3+CD56-NKG2C+ T cells. The sorts in several experiments were restricted to alpha-beta TCR T cells by an anti-gamma-delta TCR antibody.

The sequenced material came from CD4+ T cells sorted from blood. This chain joins TRBV11-2 and TRBJ2-6, with 8 bases fitting TRBD1. The TCR was taken from a woman aged 18 to 35 in good health. CDR3 bases: TGTGCCAGCACCTGGACAGGGTTTTCATCTGGGGCCAACGTCCTGACTTTC. Its translation: CASTWTGFSSGANVLTF.